Shown below are 20 T cell receptor beta chains from a single sample sequenced in a study of cytomegalovirus exposure and HLA in healthy donors. Vbeta (60) and Jbeta (13) primers were used in the PCR. Only in-frame clones appear in the TCRdb table, and some are missing; sequencing was by immunoSEQ multiplex PCR. Listed are 30,000 to 35,000 clones; 3.4% falls within the top ten. What was sequenced was PBMCs. The receptors originated from a woman aged 40 to 49 in good health and CMV-seropositive.

The V call is TRBV10-2, the J call TRBJ2-3, with 9 nucleotides matching TRBD2. From germline, CDR1 is WSHSY and CDR2 SAAADI. This CDR3 is 16 amino acids long. V trimming: 6 bases; J trimming: 2 bases; junction bases outside the gene matches: 9. CDR3 nucleotide sequence: TGCGCCAGCAGGGAGAGACTAGCGGAATCCACAGATACGCAGTATTTT. Translated: CASRERLAESTDTQYF.

The V gene is TRBV9, the J gene TRBJ1-1; a possible D gene is TRBD1 (6 bases). Germline lookup yields CDR1 SGDLS and CDR2 YYNGEE. The CDR3 sequence is 16 residues long. V lost 4 bases, J lost 4 bases, and 20 bases lay in between. The CDR3 region is CASSPPTGPLATEAFF. CDR3 DNA sequence: TGTGCCAGCAGCCCACCGACAGGCCCCTTGGCCACTGAAGCTTTCTTT.

J is TRBJ1-1 and V is TRBV30, with TRBD1 identical over 9 bases. J lost 5 bases, V lost 3 bases, and 10 bases had no gene match. Germline V gene lookup returns CDR1 GTSNPN and CDR2 SVGIG (reference sequence). The CDR3 loop spans 15 amino acids. The CDR3 loop is CAWSRSQGAGTEAFF. The CDR3 bases are TGTGCCTGGAGCCGGTCACAGGGGGCTGGGACTGAAGCTTTCTTT.

This chain uses TRBV18 with TRBJ2-1; 12 bases match TRBD2. From germline, CDR1 is KGHSH and CDR2 LQKENI. This CDR3 has 15 amino acids. V lost 5 bases, J lost 7 bases, and 6 bases stayed unmatched. The CDR3 loop reads CASSKTSGSRNEQFF. The CDR3 bases are TGTGCCAGCTCAAAGACTAGCGGGAGTAGGAATGAGCAGTTCTTC.

This chain links TRBV5-4 with TRBJ2-1, with D perhaps matching TRBD1 (7 bases). The V gene's germline CDR1 is SGHNT and CDR2 YYREEE (reference sequence). CDR3 size: 17 residues. V was pared by 3 bases and J by 6 bases, with 22 bases between. CDR3 nucleotides: TGTGCCAGCAGCTCCAGACAGGGAGGCGGCACAGGCAATGAGCAGTTCTTC. As protein: CASSSRQGGGTGNEQFF.

The V and J genes are TRBV7-9 and TRBJ2-3, with 7 bases identical to TRBD2. The germline V gene has CDR1 SEHNR and CDR2 FQNEAQ (reference sequence). The J segment lost 3 bases and the V segment lost 5 bases, leaving 8 bases of the junction unmatched. This CDR3 is built from 15 residues. Here the CDR3 reads CASSPRERETDTQYF. CDR3 coding DNA: TGTGCCAGCAGCCCCAGGGAGCGGGAAACAGATACGCAGTATTTT.

V and J are TRBV6-5 and TRBJ2-3; 8 nucleotides agree with TRBD2. The germline CDR1 and CDR2 sequences are MNHEY and SVGAGI. V dropped 0 bases and J dropped 6; count of bases not matched to a gene: 8. This CDR3 has 16 residues. CDR3 loop: CASSYSMAGGGDTQYF. CDR3 DNA: TGTGCCAGCAGTTACTCGATGGCGGGAGGAGGCGATACGCAGTATTTT.

This chain joins TRBV4-1 and TRBJ2-7; possible D gene TRBD2, 7 bases. This CDR3 has 13 amino acids. From germline, CDR1 is MGHRA and CDR2 YSYEKL. V was trimmed by 7 bases and J by 2 bases, leaving 12 bases between them. CDR3 amino acids: CASKGDYAYEQYF. The DNA of the CDR3 is TGCGCCAGCAAGGGGGACTACGCCTACGAGCAGTACTTC.

V is TRBV6-6 and J is TRBJ1-1; D is unclear. This CDR3 has 14 residues. The germline CDR1 and CDR2 sequences are MNHNY and SVGAGI (reference sequence). The V and J ends lost 2 bases and 1 base respectively, with 8 bases between them. The CDR3 loop reads CASSYLTENTEAFF. The CDR3 bases are TGTGCCAGCAGTTACCTTACAGAGAACACTGAAGCTTTCTTT.

This chain uses TRBV4-3 with TRBJ2-3; a possible D gene is TRBD1 (7 bases). V was cut by 1 base and J by 10 bases, with 12 bases left in between. This CDR3 is 13 amino acids long. Germline V gene lookup returns CDR1 LGHNA and CDR2 YSLEER. The chain's CDR3 is CASSQGEDRPQYF. CDR3 sequence (DNA): TGCGCCAGCAGCCAAGGGGAGGACAGGCCGCAGTATTTT.

The chain links TRBV30 to TRBJ1-4; 8 bases are a match to TRBD1. This CDR3 has 14 amino acids. Unmatched junction bases numbered 7, after V lost 2 bases and J lost 8 bases. Germline-derived CDR1 and CDR2 are GTSNPN and SVGIG (reference sequence). CDR3 DNA sequence: TGTGCCTGGAGTCAACAGGGGGGGTTCGAAAAACTGTTTTTT. This gives the protein CAWSQQGGFEKLFF.

The rearrangement joins TRBV2 to TRBJ2-7; D is uncertain. V dropped 5 bases and J dropped 0 bases, with 8 bases sitting between them. Germline V gene lookup returns CDR1 SNHLY and CDR2 FYNNEI. The CDR3 sequence is 13 residues long. Here the CDR3 DNA reads TGTGCCAGCAGTAGGAGCTTCTCCTACGAGCAGTACTTC. Its protein is CASSRSFSYEQYF.

CDR3 sequence (DNA): TGTGCCAGCCAAAGAGAGGCTGGAAACACCATATATTTT. Translating it yields CASQREAGNTIYF. The rearrangement uses TRBV5-5 and TRBJ1-3; D not certain. The CDR3 contains 13 residues. The germline V and J ends were trimmed by 7 bases and 2 bases, with 10 bases remaining between them. Germline V gives CDR1 SGHKS, CDR2 YYEKEE (reference sequence).

The chain carries TRBV21-1 and TRBJ2-7; the table names TRBD1, a call not compared with the DNA. TRBV21-1 is deemed a pseudogene. This CDR3 spans 15 amino acids. CDR3 amino acids: CASSKATELSYEQYF. Here the CDR3 DNA reads TGTGCCAGCAGCAAAGCGACAGAGCTTTCCTACGAGCAGTACTTC.

The V gene is TRBV6-6, the J gene TRBJ2-7; D is unclear. Germline CDR1 reads MNHNY; CDR2 reads SVGAGI (reference sequence). V was shortened by 2 bases and J by 2 bases, with 7 bases between the two germline ends. This CDR3 comprises 13 residues. CDR3 protein: CASSYGTTYEQYF. CDR3 DNA: TGTGCCAGCAGTTACGGCACTACCTACGAGCAGTACTTC.

The CDR3 here is CASSDLGQGGDTQYF. As DNA, the CDR3 is TGTGCCAGCAGTGACTTGGGACAGGGCGGAGATACGCAGTATTTT. The chain joins TRBV2 to TRBJ2-3, with 9 nucleotides matching TRBD1. Germline lookup yields CDR1 SNHLY and CDR2 FYNNEI. CDR3 size: 15 residues. J gave up 5 bases and V 3 bases, and 6 bases lay outside the gene matches.

The chain combines TRBV28 with TRBJ1-2, with 10 bases matching TRBD1. The CDR3 length is 15 residues. V lost 5 bases and J lost 4; bases outside the gene matches: 7. Germline CDR1 reads MDHEN; CDR2 reads SYDVKM. The CDR3 sequence: CASSRPDRGSYGYTF. The DNA of the CDR3 is TGTGCCAGCAGTCGGCCGGACAGGGGGTCCTATGGCTACACCTTC.

This chain links TRBV4-1 with TRBJ2-6, with 7 nucleotides matching TRBD1. Germline assignment: CDR1 MGHRA and CDR2 YSYEKL. Trimming took 4 bases from V and 0 from J; bases not matched to a gene: 18. The CDR3 sequence is 21 residues long. The CDR3 DNA sequence: TGCGCCAGCAGCCGCTCAACCAGTTTTGACAGGGTTAGCTCTGGGGCCAACGTCCTGACTTTC. This encodes CASSRSTSFDRVSSGANVLTF.

This rearrangement joins TRBV15 to TRBJ2-1; 10 bases align to TRBD1. The CDR3 sequence is 15 residues long. CDR1 and CDR2 from the germline V gene are LNHNV and YYDKDF (reference sequence). V lost 3 bases and J lost 7; bases outside the gene matches: 6. The CDR3 here is CATSSWGTGDNEQFF. The CDR3, as DNA: TGTGCCACCAGCAGTTGGGGGACAGGGGATAATGAGCAGTTCTTC.

The gene calls are TRBV7-2 and TRBJ1-2; D gene uncertain. V lost 5 bases and J 5 bases, leaving 15 bases between the germline ends. Looked up from germline, CDR1 is SGHTA and CDR2 is FQGNSA. The CDR3 totals 14 residues. Here the CDR3 DNA reads TGTGCCAGCAGCCCGGGAGGGCTGGGTTATGGCTACACCTTC. It is translated as CASSPGGLGYGYTF. Full variable domain (missing parts from reference TRBV7-2 and TRBJ1-2): GAGVSQSPSNKVTEKGKDVELRCDPISGHTALYWYRQSLGQGLEFLIYFQGNSAPDKSGLPSDRFSAERTGGSVSTLTIQRTQQEDSAVYLCASSPGGLGYGYTFGSGTRLTVV.